Below, 5 T cell receptor beta chains from the same sample are listed, as sequenced in a study of T cell responses to AZD1222 COVID-19 vaccine. Using immunoSEQ multiplex PCR, the repertoire was profiled, and TCRdb retains in-frame clones only, with some absent. The sample contains over 100,000 clones, approximately 90% of which appear only once. The material sequenced was peripheral blood, taken on day 0 of AZD1222 vaccination. These TCRs come from an adult in good health.

The V and J genes are TRBV6-5 and TRBJ1-1, with unresolved D. The germline gives CDR1 MNHEY, CDR2 SVGAGI. The V end was cut by 3 bases, the J end by 3 bases, with 14 bases between. This CDR3 has 15 amino acids. The DNA for the CDR3 is TGTGCCAGCAGTTATTCCCTGGACGGGGACACTGAAGCTTTCTTT. Amino acids: CASSYSLDGDTEAFF.

This clone was seen more than once but under ten times. The chain couples TRBV6-2 or TRBV6-3 to TRBJ2-5, with 12 bases that match TRBD2. The CDR3 extends over 18 amino acids. Germline trimming cut 6 bases from V and 2 bases from J; bases unmatched to any gene: 13. The germline V gene has CDR1 MNHEY and CDR2 SVGEGT. CDR3 in amino acids: CASSRLAGAPSWQETQYF. The CDR3 bases are TGTGCCAGCAGCCGACTAGCGGGGGCCCCCTCGTGGCAAGAGACCCAGTACTTC.

Comments on this clone: The sample has other DNA sequences that encode this CDR3 too. The chain employs TRBV7-9 and TRBJ1-5; no definite D call. This CDR3 comprises 13 residues. V lost 3 bases and J lost 0, with 3 bases in between. The germline gives CDR1 SEHNR, CDR2 FQNEAQ (reference sequence). The CDR3 DNA reads as TGTGCCAGCAGCTTTGGTAGCAATCAGCCCCAGCATTTT. Its protein product is CASSFGSNQPQHF.

J is TRBJ2-1 and V is TRBV5-1; 12 nucleotides match TRBD2. The germline CDR1 and CDR2 sequences are SGHRS and YFSETQ. The CDR3 has 15 amino acids. V shed 2 bases, J shed 8 bases, and the junction held 5 bases outside the gene matches. The CDR3 here is CASSLAGLAGYEQFF. Written as DNA, the CDR3 is TGCGCCAGCAGCTTAGCGGGACTAGCGGGTTATGAGCAGTTCTTC.

The rearrangement uses TRBV5-1 and TRBJ1-5; TRBD1 matches 8 bases. Germline V gene data show CDR1 as SGHRS and CDR2 as YFSETQ. The CDR3 covers 15 residues. The J segment lost 1 base and the V segment lost 3 bases, leaving 3 bases of the junction unmatched. Here the CDR3 DNA reads TGCGCCAGCAGCTCTGGACAGGGCAGCAATCAGCCCCAGCATTTT. Protein: CASSSGQGSNQPQHF.